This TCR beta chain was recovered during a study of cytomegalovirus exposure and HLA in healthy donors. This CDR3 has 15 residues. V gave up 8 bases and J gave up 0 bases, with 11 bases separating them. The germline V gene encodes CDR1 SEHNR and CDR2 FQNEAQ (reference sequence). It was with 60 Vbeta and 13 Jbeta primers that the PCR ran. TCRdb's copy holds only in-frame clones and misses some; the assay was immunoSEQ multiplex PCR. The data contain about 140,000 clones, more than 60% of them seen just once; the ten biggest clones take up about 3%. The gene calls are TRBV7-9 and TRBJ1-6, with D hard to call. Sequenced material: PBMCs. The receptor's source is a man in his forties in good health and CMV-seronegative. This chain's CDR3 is CASRPSSSYNSPLHF. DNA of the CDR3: TGTGCCAGCCGTCCGTCGAGCTCCTATAATTCACCCCTCCACTTT.